This TCR beta chain came from a study of Graves' ophthalmopathy and Graves' hyperthyroidism. The diagnosis was founded upon clinical symptoms, serum thyroxine, TRAb, thyroid ultrasound and orbital computed tomography. From fresh peripheral blood, 8 to 10 ml in volume, the PBMCs were obtained. Scientists amplified the TCR beta CDR3 regions from RNA transcripts. Second-round multiplex PCR came after first-round RT-PCR with HTBI primers. TCRdb redid the calling of the multiplex PCR reads with MiXCR, one entry per CDR3 protein. The repertoire includes a few hundred thousand distinct CDR3 sequences, roughly 14% of them detected once, and 7% sits in the top ten. In germline, CDR1 is SGHAT, CDR2 FQNNGV. CDR3 length equals 17 residues. Trimming removed 2 bases from V and 5 bases from J, with 21 bases in between. This clonotype was detected ten times or more.

The chain employs TRBV11-2 and TRBJ1-1; D unclear. This sequence originates from a woman between 18 and 30 years old with stable Graves' hyperthyroidism. Sequencing was performed on peripheral blood. CDR3 nucleotide sequence: TGTGCCAGCAGCTTAAATTTAGGGCTTCAAGGACGGACTGAAGCTTTCTTT. Amino acid sequence: CASSLNLGLQGRTEAFF.